Shown below are 15 T cell receptor beta chains from a single sample sequenced in a study of blood T cell repertoires in COVID-19. Produced via immunoSEQ multiplex PCR; TCRdb's table is partial and in-frame only. The data show around 210,000 clones, about nine tenths seen once. Specimen: peripheral blood. These receptors all come from a woman aged 65 to 85 with acute or convalescent COVID-19.

This sequence joins TRBV28 and TRBJ1-1; the D gene is possibly TRBD1 (6 bases). The CDR3 totals 14 residues. From germline, CDR1 is MDHEN and CDR2 SYDVKM. The germline V and J ends were trimmed by 7 bases and 4 bases, with 16 bases remaining between them. CDR3 nucleotide sequence: TGTGCCAGCATCGCCCACAGGGTCGGCACTGAAGCTTTCTTT. Protein product: CASIAHRVGTEAFF.

The chain joins TRBV5-1 to TRBJ2-5, with TRBD1 identical over 7 bases. V was clipped by 4 bases and J by 1 base; unmatched bases: 4. Per germline, CDR1 SGHRS and CDR2 YFSETQ. The CDR3 extends over 14 amino acids. The CDR3: CASSGGQLQETQYF. CDR3 nucleotide sequence: TGCGCCAGCAGCGGGGGACAGCTCCAAGAGACCCAGTACTTC.

This rearrangement joins TRBV18 to TRBJ2-7; 9 bases map to TRBD1. V shed 0 bases, J shed 6 bases, and the junction held 3 bases outside the gene matches. CDR3 length: 14 amino acids. CDR1 is KGHSH, CDR2 LQKENI, per germline. CDR3 nucleotides: TGTGCCAGCTCACCACCCGGGACAGGGCCCGAGCAGTACTTC. Its protein is CASSPPGTGPEQYF.

The V and J genes are TRBV5-1 and TRBJ2-1; 11 nucleotides line up with TRBD1. The germline V gene encodes CDR1 SGHRS and CDR2 YFSETQ. V lost 3 bases and J lost 9; bases outside the gene matches: 11. The CDR3 runs 16 residues. This CDR3 is CASSWPWTGGPGEQFF. For the CDR3, the DNA is TGCGCCAGCAGCTGGCCGTGGACAGGGGGCCCGGGTGAGCAGTTCTTC.

This clone showed up just a few times. The rearrangement uses TRBV7-9 and TRBJ1-2; TRBD1 aligns across 9 bases. There are 15 residues in the CDR3. V trimming: 1 base; J trimming: 6 bases; junction bases outside the gene matches: 6. Germline V lookup: CDR1 SEHNR, CDR2 FQNEAQ (reference sequence). The CDR3 DNA reads as TGTGCCAGCAGCTTAGGACGGGACAGGGCGGATGGCTACACCTTC. It yields the protein CASSLGRDRADGYTF.

The chain employs TRBV11-3 and TRBJ2-2; TRBD2 aligns across 7 bases. CDR1 and CDR2 from the germline V gene are SGHNT and YENEEA. The CDR3 has 13 amino acids. With V trimmed by 7 bases and J by 4 bases, 3 bases remained unmatched. The CDR3 DNA is TGTGCCAGCACGCGGGAGATCACCGGGGAGCTGTTTTTT. This sequence encodes CASTREITGELFF.

The chain is built from TRBV10-3 and TRBJ2-2; D uncertain. The CDR3 runs to 14 residues. The germline V gene encodes CDR1 ENHRY and CDR2 SYGVKD. V was shortened by 3 bases and J by 0 bases, with 5 bases between the two germline ends. The CDR3 DNA sequence: TGTGCCATCAGTGACACAACGAACACCGGGGAGCTGTTTTTT. Amino acids: CAISDTTNTGELFF.

This chain joins TRBV18 and TRBJ2-2; 7 bases line up with TRBD1. CDR1 and CDR2 (germline): KGHSH, LQKENI. The ends lost 3 bases at V and 4 bases at J; junction bases unmatched: 2. The CDR3 spans 14 residues. CDR3 in DNA: TGTGCCAGCTCACCCACAGGGGCCACCGGGGAGCTGTTTTTT. Its protein product is CASSPTGATGELFF.

V gene TRBV7-2 combines with J gene TRBJ2-4, with TRBD1 as a possible D gene (8 bases). Germline CDR1 reads SGHTA; CDR2 reads FQGNSA. The CDR3 is 16 amino acids. V lost 5 bases and J lost 0, with 14 bases in between. CDR3 nucleotide sequence: TGTGCCAGCAGCGTACAGGGGGGGGCAGCCAAAAACATTCAGTACTTC. Translating it yields CASSVQGGAAKNIQYF.

The chain is built from TRBV6-5 and TRBJ2-1, with D tentatively TRBD2 (6 bases). Trimming left V 10 bases short and J 9 bases short, with 19 bases between. The germline V gene has CDR1 MNHEY and CDR2 SVGAGI. The CDR3 extends over 13 amino acids. The CDR3 coding sequence is TGTGCCAACCGACTAGATGGGGCCACTGAGCAGTTCTTC. Protein sequence: CANRLDGATEQFF.

The chain recombines TRBV6-5 with TRBJ1-1, with D hard to call. CDR3 length: 15 residues. The V end was cut by 4 bases, the J end by 4 bases, with 16 bases between. Germline values: CDR1 MNHEY, CDR2 SVGAGI. CDR3 in amino acids: CASSFHRGKGTEAFF. The DNA for the CDR3 is TGTGCCAGCAGTTTCCACCGCGGGAAGGGCACTGAAGCTTTCTTT.

V and J are TRBV6-5 and TRBJ2-1, with D unclear. This CDR3 is 15 amino acids long. From germline, CDR1 is MNHEY and CDR2 SVGAGI. Trimming shortened V by 4 bases and J by 0 bases, and 10 bases separated the two germline ends. CDR3 amino acids: CASSSDWSSYNEQFF. For the CDR3, the DNA is TGTGCCAGCAGTTCCGACTGGAGCTCCTACAATGAGCAGTTCTTC.

The V call is TRBV5-1, the J call TRBJ1-2; D might be TRBD1 (6 bases). The CDR3 runs 17 residues. V was shortened by 3 bases and J by 2 bases, with 20 bases between the two germline ends. CDR1 is SGHRS and CDR2 is YFSETQ in the germline V gene. The CDR3, as DNA: TGCGCCAGCAGCTCGGCACCAGGAGGGGGGGCAAACTATGGCTACACCTTC. Amino acid sequence: CASSSAPGGGANYGYTF.

The chain links TRBV6-6 to TRBJ2-5, with TRBD2 matching 9 bases. This CDR3 has 14 amino acids. The V gene's germline CDR1 is MNHNY and CDR2 SVGAGI (reference sequence). V trimming: 5 bases; J trimming: 4 bases; junction bases outside the gene matches: 5. The CDR3 here is CASSNPTSGETQYF. CDR3 sequence (DNA): TGTGCCAGCAGTAATCCGACTAGCGGAGAGACCCAGTACTTC.

V usage is TRBV7-2 and J usage is TRBJ1-5; 10 bases map to TRBD1. Germline-derived CDR1 and CDR2 are SGHTA and FQGNSA. V dropped 9 bases and J dropped 6; count of bases not matched to a gene: 11. The CDR3 is 15 residues long. In DNA, the CDR3 is TGTGCCAGTCAAAGGGACAGGGGTCATGGTCAGCCCCAGCATTTT. Its protein is CASQRDRGHGQPQHF.